One sample yielded the 16 T cell receptor beta chains listed below, sequenced in a study of blood T cells in healthy people across ages. Together with a sample-barcoded 5' primer, a J-beta primer mix was included in a second PCR lasting about 7 to 12 cycles. TCRdb recomputed calls from the 5' RACE reads with MiXCR, one row per CDR3 protein. The sample holds 650,000 to 1,000,000 distinct CDR3 sequences; 35% to 40% are singletons and the top ten take 10% to 15%. Sequencing was done on a sample of blood. Receptors were obtained from a man in his late teens or twenties in good health.

On this clonotype: A much larger clonotype is one base distant, so this may be a read error. The V and J genes are TRBV9 and TRBJ2-1; TRBD2 is a possible D gene (7 bases). The DNA end lines up better with TRBJ2-7; the J call may be wrong. Germline loops: CDR1 SGDLS, CDR2 YYNGEE. The CDR3 is made up of 15 amino acids. CDR3 DNA: TGTGCCAGCAGCGTAGATGCGGGGGCCTACAATGAGCAGTACTTC. Translation: CASSVDAGAYNEQYF.

The chain joins TRBV11-1 to TRBJ2-1, with no clear D. CDR1 is SGHAT, CDR2 FQDESV, per germline (reference sequence). Trimming took off 5 bases at V and 11 bases at J, with 10 bases between the two ends. The CDR3 extends over 11 amino acids. The CDR3 region has the DNA TGTGCCAGCAGCCTACCTTCGAAGCAGTTCTTC. This codes for CASSLPSKQFF.

Details on this clonotype: With a much larger clone just one base away, this may be a read error. This CDR3 fails to terminate in the conserved phenylalanine or tryptophan, so it likely reflects a read error. V and J are TRBV5-1 and TRBJ1-2, with 7 bases matching TRBD1. Germline V gene data show CDR1 as SGHRS and CDR2 as YFSETQ. The ends lost 4 bases at V and 0 bases at J; junction bases unmatched: 6. The CDR3 runs 15 residues. As DNA, the CDR3 is TGCGCCAGCAGCGTGGCCGGGACAGCTAACTATGGCTACACCTTA. Protein: CASSVAGTANYGYTL.

This clonotype was recorded many times. The chain links TRBV20-1 to TRBJ2-1; the match to TRBD1 covers 10 bases. The ends lost 6 bases at V and 2 bases at J; junction bases unmatched: 4. CDR3 length: 14 amino acids. Germline V gene sequence: CDR1 DFQATT, CDR2 SNEGSKA (reference sequence). Here the CDR3 reads CSATGQGAYNEQFF. CDR3 sequence (DNA): TGCAGTGCGACTGGACAGGGGGCCTACAATGAGCAGTTCTTC.

J is TRBJ2-1 and V is TRBV19; TRBD2 aligns across 10 bases. Trimming took 6 bases from V and 8 from J; bases not matched to a gene: 7. Germline V gene lookup returns CDR1 LNHDA and CDR2 SQIVND (reference sequence). This CDR3 spans 14 amino acids. The CDR3 coding sequence is TGTGCCAGTAGAAAGGGACTAGCGTCCGATGAGCAGTTCTTC. Its protein is CASRKGLASDEQFF.

The V call is TRBV12-3 or TRBV12-4, the J call TRBJ1-5; 7 nucleotides line up with TRBD1. The CDR3 length is 16 residues. V gave up 0 bases and J gave up 6 bases; unmatched junction bases: 8. The CDR3 DNA reads TGTGCCAGCAGTTTAGCAGCAGGGGGTGGCGGTCAGCCCCAGCATTTT. It specifies CASSLAAGGGGQPQHF.

DNA of the CDR3: TGTGCCAGCAGCTCCACGGGACAACTTAACTATGGCTACACCTTC. Its translation is CASSSTGQLNYGYTF. This chain joins TRBV5-6 and TRBJ1-2, with D possibly matching TRBD1 (6 bases). Trimming stripped 3 bases from V and 1 base from J, with 13 bases between. The germline CDR1 and CDR2 sequences are SGHDT and YYEEEE. CDR3 size: 15 residues.

J is TRBJ1-1 and V is TRBV29-1, with TRBD1 identical over 9 bases. In germline, CDR1 is SQVTM, CDR2 ANQGSEA. CDR3 length equals 14 residues. V lost 7 bases and J lost 3; bases outside the gene matches: 9. The CDR3 DNA sequence: TGCAGCGCGGGACAGGGTTTCGAGGACACTGAAGCTTTCTTT. As protein: CSAGQGFEDTEAFF.

The chain links TRBV6-6 to TRBJ1-3; D possibly corresponds to TRBD1 (5 bases). Germline values: CDR1 MNHNY, CDR2 SVGAGI (reference sequence). Trimming left V 6 bases short and J 1 base short, with 13 bases between. The CDR3 covers 15 residues. The CDR3 DNA sequence: TGTGCCAGCAGCGCTCCGGAGGGGTCTGGAAACACCATATATTTT. Protein sequence: CASSAPEGSGNTIYF.

CDR3 bases: TGTGCCAGCAGCCCCGAGGCCGGTGGGACTGAAGCTTTCTTT. Protein sequence: CASSPEAGGTEAFF. The chain uses TRBV7-9 and TRBJ1-1; no definite D call. This CDR3 spans 14 amino acids. Germline CDR1 and CDR2: SEHNR and FQNEAQ (reference sequence). V gave up 5 bases and J gave up 5 bases, with 15 bases separating them.

Comment on this clonotype: This may come from a read error, since a much larger clone is one base off. V is TRBV12-3 or TRBV12-4 and J is TRBJ2-7; D is possibly TRBD2 (7 bases). The CDR3 consists of 16 residues. The DNA for the CDR3 is TGTGTCAGCAGTTTTCGACCTACCGGGGGGCTCTACGAGCAGTACTTC. Amino acid sequence: CVSSFRPTGGLYEQYF.

The chain links TRBV5-1 to TRBJ2-4, with no clear D. The J call may be incorrect, as the DNA end agrees better with TRBJ2-5. There are 13 residues in the CDR3. Germline CDR1 is SGHRS and CDR2 is YFSETQ. The CDR3 is CASSLVDGETQYF. The CDR3 bases are TGCGCCAGCAGCCTGGTCGACGGGGAGACCCAGTACTTC.

Concerning this clonotype itself: At one of its ends the junction is not consistent with the germline gene, which may arise from a read error. This chain links TRBV29-1 with TRBJ1-4, with a tentative D call TRBD1 (6 bases). Germline CDR1 reads SQVTM; CDR2 reads ANQGSEA. This CDR3 region has 14 residues. The CDR3 protein is CSVQWAGEGEKLFF. Written as DNA, the CDR3 is TGTAGCGTCCAATGGGCAGGGGAAGGTGAAAAACTGTTTTTT.

In this sample, this clonotype turned up a few times. The rearrangement links TRBV10-3 to TRBJ1-2, with a weak D call TRBD1 (6 bases). Trimming left V 7 bases short and J 10 bases short, with 16 bases between. The CDR3 has 12 amino acids. The germline gives CDR1 ENHRY, CDR2 SYGVKD. CDR3 coding DNA: TGTGCCATCATGGACCAGGGGCCGGACTACACCTTC. The encoded protein is CAIMDQGPDYTF.

The J gene is TRBJ2-6, the V gene TRBV4-2; D might be TRBD1 (5 bases). The CDR3 runs 18 residues. Trimming shortened V by 1 base and J by 0 bases, and 13 bases separated the two germline ends. Germline V gene sequence: CDR1 LGHNA, CDR2 YNFKEQ. The DNA for the CDR3 is TGTGCCAGCAGCCAAGTAAATCAGGGCCTCTCTGGGGCCAACGTCCTGACTTTC. It specifies CASSQVNQGLSGANVLTF.

As for this clonotype: One end of the junction does not line up with germline, which may come from a read error. The chain couples TRBV6-6 to TRBJ1-3; no clear D gene. The germline gives CDR1 MNHNY, CDR2 SVGAGI (reference sequence). The CDR3 runs 14 residues. CDR3 in DNA: TGTGCCAGCAGTTACCGGGCAGATGGAGACACCATATATTTT. Amino acid sequence: CASSYRADGDTIYF.